This T cell receptor beta chain was sequenced for a study of T cell repertoires in cytomegalovirus infection. Study information: TCR beta signatures that were public indicated CMV infection and matching HLA type. Findings and caveats of the study: There were HLA-C-restricted CMV-specific TCR beta clonotypes dominating the ex vivo response. Cumulative public TCR beta family frequency identified CMV carriers with the relevant HLA.

TCRdb redid the calling of the reads with MiXCR, one entry per CDR3 protein. The sample holds more than 250,000 distinct CDR3 sequences, approximately 13% seen once. This clonotype was observed a few times. Its antigen remains unidentified. The sample comprised PBMCs. The source of this sequence is a human donor in good health (CMV status not recorded). Some clones in this sample may be carry-over from other donors' samples.

CDR3 amino acids: CASPSLNTEAFF. In DNA form, the CDR3 reads TGCGCCAGCCCCAGTTTGAACACTGAAGCTTTCTTT. This chain connects TRBV23-1 to TRBJ1-1; D not certain. TRBV23-1 carries the ORF label, with uncertain function. V was cut by 8 bases and J by 0 bases, with 7 bases left in between. The CDR3 runs to 12 residues.